This T cell receptor (beta chain) was profiled in a study of cytomegalovirus exposure and HLA in healthy donors. Study-wide findings and caveats: That first-cohort TCR clusters tended to co-occur in the 95 to 150 validation repertoires was found in a later analysis. Researchers catalogued approximately 170 TCR beta chains as cytomegalovirus-associated. According to reports, the classifier identified cytomegalovirus status with high specificity and sensitivity. Many donors shared some public TCRs, even though most TCR sequences were rare.

Per the germline V gene, CDR1 is DFQATT and CDR2 is SNEGSKA (reference sequence). CDR3 length equals 11 residues. Unmatched junction bases numbered 1, after V lost 2 bases and J lost 6 bases. As for this clone: The target antigen is unknown.

Profiling relied on immunoSEQ multiplex PCR, and the TCRdb table lists in-frame clones only, not all of them. The table lists about 54,000 clones, 89% of them singletons. V and J are TRBV20-1 and TRBJ2-7, with 7 bases aligning to TRBD2. This sequence was found in a woman aged 18-29 years in good health and CMV-seropositive. The sequencing sample was made of PBMCs. The CDR3 region has the DNA TGCAGTGCTAGATCGGGGGGCGAGCAGTACTTC. Amino acids: CSARSGGEQYF.